This T cell receptor beta chain is drawn from a study of T cell changes during pregnancy in multiple sclerosis (dated by TCRdb to between 2019 and 2020). About the full investigation: The study examined how the T cell repertoire changed over the course of pregnancy in women with multiple sclerosis.

Sequences MNHEY (CDR1) and SMNVEV (CDR2) are obtained from the germline V gene (reference sequence). Trimmed from V: 6 bases; trimmed from J: 5 bases; junction bases lacking a gene match: 9. The CDR3 numbers 14 residues from cysteine through phenylalanine. Only the CDR3 DNA stays, 42 bases, in frame from base 1. As concerns this clone: Its cognate antigen has yet to be identified. Per-nucleotide qualities are absent, and no much larger clonotype sits a single base away.

Preparation of the library involved the immunoSEQ multiplex PCR assay. In its TCRdb copy, this immuneACCESS table keeps in-frame sequences only and misses some clones. Where compared with another copy, unresolved V genes explain less than half of these, and the others have no known cause. The sample table records fewer than 140,000 clones; roughly 92% of these occur just once. Less than 2% of the sample lies in the top ten. Specimen: peripheral blood, collected after pregnancy. The chain is assembled from TRBV27 and TRBJ2-7, and TRBD1 matches 8 of the central bases. The clonotype originates from a female donor with multiple sclerosis, enrolled in a pregnancy study. CDR3 region: CASRPWTGKNEQYF. The nucleotide sequence is TGTGCCAGCAGGCCCTGGACAGGGAAAAACGAGCAGTACTTC.